The 15 T cell receptor beta chains presented below share a single source sample, sequenced in a study of T cell changes during pregnancy in multiple sclerosis. TCRdb's copy holds only in-frame clones and misses some; the assay was immunoSEQ multiplex PCR. The sample lists around 31,000 clones; roughly 89% were seen once. Specimen: CD8+ T cells from peripheral blood mononuclear cells, collected in the first trimester of pregnancy. All receptors come from a female donor with multiple sclerosis, enrolled in a pregnancy study.

The chain employs TRBV7-3 and TRBJ1-1; D ambiguous. The V and J ends lost 1 base and 4 bases respectively, with 7 bases between them. The CDR3 is made up of 13 amino acids. The germline V gene encodes CDR1 SGHTA and CDR2 FQGTGA. The CDR3, as DNA: TGTGCCAGCAGCTTAATTTCGGGCACTGAAGCTTTCTTT. Protein product: CASSLISGTEAFF.

The V call is TRBV19, the J call TRBJ2-1, with D possibly being TRBD1 (5 bases). V dropped 9 bases and J dropped 6 bases, with 21 bases sitting between them. The germline gives CDR1 LNHDA, CDR2 SQIVND (reference sequence). The CDR3 consists of 15 residues. In nucleotides, the CDR3 is TGTGCCAGCTACCCTGGGCAGGGTTTCCGCAATGAGCAGTTCTTC. Encoded protein: CASYPGQGFRNEQFF.

The chain carries TRBV6-6 and TRBJ1-1; maybe TRBD1 (6 bases). The ends were cut back, 11 bases at V and 0 bases at J, with 13 bases in the middle. Germline V gene sequence: CDR1 MNHNY, CDR2 SVGAGI (reference sequence). CDR3 size: 13 residues. CDR3 bases: TGTGCCCATCAGGGGACGATGAACACTGAAGCTTTCTTT. This gives the protein CAHQGTMNTEAFF.

The rearrangement joins TRBV4-1 to TRBJ2-3; 11 bases fit TRBD2. Germline V gene sequence: CDR1 MGHRA, CDR2 YSYEKL. Trimming removed 2 bases from V and 2 bases from J; junction bases left unmatched: 6. There are 17 residues in the CDR3. CDR3 nucleotides: TGCGCCAGCAGCCAAACCGGGACTAGCGGTCTCACAGATACGCAGTATTTT. Protein product: CASSQTGTSGLTDTQYF.

This chain uses TRBV9 with TRBJ2-1; possibly TRBD1 for D (6 bases). Deletions cut 4 bases from V and 0 bases from J, with 17 bases between. Germline-derived CDR1 and CDR2 are SGDLS and YYNGEE. The CDR3 is 17 amino acids. CDR3 DNA sequence: TGTGCCAGCAGCCCCACCGGGACACCATTCTCCTACAATGAGCAGTTCTTC. Translating gives CASSPTGTPFSYNEQFF.

This chain connects TRBV11-3 to TRBJ1-1, with TRBD1 identical over 10 bases. This CDR3 is 20 amino acids long. From germline, CDR1 is SGHNT and CDR2 YENEEA. The V and J ends lost 3 bases and 0 bases, in that order; junction bases with no gene match: 16. DNA for the CDR3: TGTGCCAGCAGCTTCATTTTTAAGGGGGGGACAGGGGCCCTGAACACTGAAGCTTTCTTT. Translated, it gives CASSFIFKGGTGALNTEAFF. The full variable domain, its missing parts supplied by reference TRBV11-3 and TRBJ1-1, is EAGVVQSPRYKIIEKKQPVAFWCNPISGHNTLYWYLQNLGQGPELLIRYENEEAVDDSQLPKDRFSAERLKGVDSTLKIQPAELGDSAVYLCASSFIFKGGTGALNTEAFFGQGTRLTVV.

The rearrangement links TRBV15 to TRBJ2-3, with 10 bases aligning to TRBD1. This CDR3 is 16 amino acids long. The trim removed 2 bases at V and 3 bases at J, leaving 5 bases unmatched. Germline V gives CDR1 LNHNV, CDR2 YYDKDF (reference sequence). The CDR3 DNA sequence: TGTGCCACCAGCAGACCCGGACAGGGGGGAACAGATACGCAGTATTTT. This sequence encodes CATSRPGQGGTDTQYF. The full variable domain, with the rest looked up from reference TRBV15 and TRBJ2-3, is DAMVIQNPRYQVTQFGKPVTLSCSQTLNHNVMYWYQQKSSQAPKLLFHYYDKDFNNEADTPDNFQSRRPNTSFCFLDIRSPGLGDTAMYLCATSRPGQGGTDTQYFGPGTRLTVL.

The chain is built from TRBV6-5 and TRBJ1-4, with 9 bases fitting TRBD1. V gave up 5 bases and J gave up 6 bases; unmatched junction bases: 7. Germline V lookup: CDR1 MNHEY, CDR2 SVGAGI. This CDR3 spans 15 amino acids. CDR3 in amino acids: CASSPPGQGYEKLFF. CDR3 nucleotide sequence: TGTGCCAGCAGTCCTCCGGGACAGGGTTATGAAAAACTGTTTTTT.

The chain couples TRBV23-1 to TRBJ1-1, with D unresolved. TRBV23-1 falls under the ORF class, with uncertain function. V was shortened by 9 bases and J by 3 bases, with 14 bases between the two germline ends. The CDR3 has 13 amino acids. The CDR3 is CASPQQSDTEAFF. Written as DNA, the CDR3 is TGCGCCAGTCCCCAACAGTCGGACACTGAAGCTTTCTTT.

This chain joins TRBV13 and TRBJ2-3, with TRBD2 matching over 12 bases. Germline loops: CDR1 PRHDT, CDR2 FYEKMQ (reference sequence). CDR3 length: 16 amino acids. V lost 5 bases to trimming and J lost 6 bases; unmatched junction nucleotides: 9. The CDR3 protein is CASSNRLAGEWDTQYF. The CDR3 nucleotides are TGTGCCAGCAGCAATAGACTAGCGGGGGAGTGGGATACGCAGTATTTT. Full variable domain (missing parts from reference TRBV13 and TRBJ2-3): AAGVIQSPRHLIKEKRETATLKCYPIPRHDTVYWYQQGPGQDPQFLISFYEKMQSDKGSIPDRFSAQQFSDYHSELNMSSLELGDSALYFCASSNRLAGEWDTQYFGPGTRLTVL.

This clone was recorded once. The chain couples TRBV12-2 to TRBJ1-5; whether TRBD1, the table's D call, matches the DNA was not checked. TRBV12-2 corresponds to a pseudogene. This CDR3 has 16 residues. Here the CDR3 DNA reads TGTGCAAGTCGTGGGGACAGGCGCTATAGCAATCAGCCCCAGCATTTT. It yields the protein CASRGDRRYSNQPQHF.

The rearrangement uses TRBV5-4 and TRBJ1-1; unclear D gene. The germline V gene encodes CDR1 SGHNT and CDR2 YYREEE (reference sequence). The CDR3 sequence is 15 residues long. V was clipped by 0 bases and J by 2 bases, with 11 bases between them. The chain's CDR3 is CASSLVFEANTEAFF. The CDR3 region has the DNA TGTGCCAGCAGCTTGGTATTTGAGGCAAACACTGAAGCTTTCTTT.

This chain uses TRBV15 with TRBJ1-1; a weak D match, TRBD1 (6 bases). With 5 bases removed from V and 4 bases from J, the gap between germline ends came to 14 bases. This CDR3 has 14 residues. From germline, CDR1 is LNHNV and CDR2 YYDKDF (reference sequence). DNA of the CDR3: TGTGCCACCAGCGACCGAACAGGGAGCACTGAAGCTTTCTTT. Protein product: CATSDRTGSTEAFF.

The rearrangement joins TRBV4-1 to TRBJ1-2, with D unresolved. This CDR3 is built from 15 residues. Trimming took 1 base from V and 4 from J, leaving 13 bases between them. In germline, CDR1 is MGHRA, CDR2 YSYEKL. CDR3 DNA: TGCGCCAGCAGCCAAGCCCTCCGCGCTTTCTATGGCTACACCTTC. Residues: CASSQALRAFYGYTF.

This chain links TRBV4-1 with TRBJ2-7, with D tentatively TRBD1 (6 bases). The CDR3 spans 14 residues. Trimming took off 1 base at V and 2 bases at J, with 9 bases between the two ends. Germline V CDR1 and CDR2: MGHRA, YSYEKL. The CDR3 DNA sequence: TGCGCCAGCAGCCAAGGACAGGCCACCTACGAGCAGTACTTC. Its protein is CASSQGQATYEQYF.